This section outlines one T cell receptor (beta chain) sequence together with its context. This clonotype was recorded many times. No antigen is known for it. No qualities accompany the bases; no much larger clone lies one base away. This sample is part of a study of human T cells and chemical hapten exposure listed by TCRdb under 2021. About the full investigation: For sensitization, 2% DPC in acetone was applied to an approximately 2 cm by approximately 2 cm area of upper inner arm skin. Throughout the study period of around 24 weeks, patients also received therapeutic DPC doses to the scalp every week. Patch testing was performed on the upper back with Finn chambers containing 0.01% DPC, and the patch tests were scored after 6 days according to International Contact Dermatitis Research Group standards. Alopecia areata with under or over 50% scalp involvement, alopecia totalis and alopecia universalis were represented in the patient cohort, which was mostly female. The libraries were sequenced as a pool, and the TCR yield per sample differed mostly because of small variations in library volumes within the pool. This study followed changes in the peripheral blood TCR repertoire in vivo during primary and secondary sensitization of alopecia patients to the hapten diphenylcyclopropenone (DPC). Blood samples were taken from patients before sensitization (week 0) and at 2, 6 and about 24 weeks after DPC sensitization. For TCR sequencing, blood came from 25 to 35 alopecia patients at anywhere from one to four time points (pre-sensitization, 2, 6 and 24 weeks). The paper as a whole reports these results and caveats: Patch test score was positively correlated with the number of PT1 expanded TCRs, with significance at thresholds 8, 16 and 32 but not at 4. After repeated subsampling, the strength of the expansion versus patch-test correlation and the threshold at which it became significant changed. Because all patients had alopecia, a presumed autoimmune disease, the immune response of the patients might differ from that of healthy individuals. Expanded TCRs formed significantly more large CDR3 similarity clusters than pre-sensitization or healthy control sets, consistent with antigen-driven responses. The number of TCRs above 1 in 1000 frequency did not change with DPC sensitization; there was no evidence of global repertoire structure alterations.

The CDR3 numbers 15 residues from cysteine through phenylalanine. The retained sequence is limited to the CDR3, 45 bases, with the frame set at the first base. For this chain, trimming is 5 bases at the V end and 5 bases at the J end, and the number of junction bases without a gene match is 10. Per the germline V gene, SGHVS is the CDR1 and FQNEAQ is the CDR2. Read against the paper, the sample's time point label means: pre-sensitization, week 0. The meaning of the sample's treatment or condition label: therapeutic diphenylcyclopropenone sensitization with weekly scalp DPC. At every patch-test visit, the blood draw took place before the patch test was put on. To be eligible, patients had to be aged 18 to 70, diagnosed with alopecia and judged suitable for DPC therapy, while pregnant patients were excluded. Total RNA was extracted from unfractionated whole blood collected in Tempus Blood RNA tubes.

The method behind the library was RACE. TCRdb lists the instrument as NextSeq 500. During library preparation, unique molecular identifiers were attached to individual cDNA molecules so that TCRs could be counted in a quantitative, reproducible way. From each blood RNA sample, both TCR alpha and TCR beta chains were sequenced. The published analysis was carried out like this. Samples had a median of around 92,000 TCRs, with a range from roughly 23,224 to 700,000. The Decombinator software suite was used to annotate V, J and CDR3 in the TCR reads. For the PS versus PT1 abundance plots, all samples were subsampled to the same number of TCRs (28,000). Expanded TCRs were defined as absent before sensitization and observed at least eight times at the 2-week time point. TCRdb passed the public sequencing reads through fastp at Q25 and MiXCR, retaining productive beta sequences. Merged by CDR3 protein, the rows form single entries marked with the most common genes and DNA. The V and J calls, along with clone size, are taken from TCRdb and not from the paper's own processing. Here the sample has about 270,000 distinct CDR3 sequences; roughly 8% occur a single time. The top ten clones comprise about 1.1% of the sample.

Sample: whole blood, taken in connection with sensitization to the hapten diphenylcyclopropenone (DPC). The chain uses TRBV7-8 and TRBJ2-3; 7 middle bases align to TRBD2. The clonotype comes from a young man with alopecia areata. Some clones in this sample may be carry-over from other donors' samples. The nucleotide sequence reads TGTGCCAGCAGCCTGACTCGGACGGGAGGAGATACGCAGTATTTT. Translation gives CASSLTRTGGDTQYF.